The T cell receptor beta chain described here comes from a study of Tregs in tolerant kidney transplant recipients. Study details: CD4+CD25+CD127- cells came from approximately 3-day belatacept mixed lymphocyte reactions, some with approximately 5-day graft donor restimulation. Sorting used antibodies to exclude donor cells.

Data came from immunoSEQ multiplex PCR; TCRdb stores just in-frame clones and leaves some out. The sample has tens of thousands of clones, about 95% seen once. As for this clone: The antigen remains unidentified.

The study's findings and limits: The small number of patients limits these findings pending further validation. Tregs expanded with activated donor B cells seemed most donor-specific.

The CDR3 contains 15 residues. The V gene's germline CDR1 is LGHNA and CDR2 YNFKEQ. Trimming cost V 5 bases and J 4 bases, with 18 bases left between them. The V gene is TRBV4-2, the J gene TRBJ2-7, with TRBD1 as a possible D gene (6 bases). The sequenced material came from Tregs from blood cultured with allogeneic cells. This TCR was recovered from a human donor in good health. The CDR3 reads CASSGRRRGSYEQYF. The CDR3 region has the DNA TGTGCCAGCAGCGGGCGACGCAGGGGCTCTTACGAGCAGTACTTC.